The 32 T cell receptor beta chains below all came from one sample that was sequenced in a study of shared clonotypes between healthy human individuals. Profiled with immunoSEQ multiplex PCR; TCRdb holds only in-frame clones, not every one. The sample contains approximately 1.5 million clones, approximately 98.5% of which appear only once. The material sequenced was naive CD4+ T cells sorted from blood. Described subset: CD45RA+ positively selected. The receptors here all came from a man aged 30 to 45 in good health.

This chain connects TRBV2 to TRBJ2-7; no definite D call. The CDR3 consists of 12 residues. V was shortened by 6 bases and J by 4 bases, with 10 bases between the two germline ends. From germline, CDR1 is SNHLY and CDR2 FYNNEI. The DNA for the CDR3 is TGTGCCAGCAGACTACAGAGTTACGAGCAGTACTTC. This translates into CASRLQSYEQYF.

V and J are TRBV10-3 and TRBJ1-3; TRBD1 might be the D (5 bases). Germline CDR1 is ENHRY and CDR2 is SYGVKD. The length of the CDR3 is 13 residues. Trimming shortened V by 9 bases and J by 0 bases, and 9 bases separated the two germline ends. The CDR3 nucleotides read TGTGCCATAAGACAGATCTCTGGAAACACCATATATTTT. Amino acids: CAIRQISGNTIYF.

The chain recombines TRBV19 with TRBJ2-7; tentatively, D is TRBD2 (6 bases). Per the germline V gene, CDR1 is LNHDA and CDR2 is SQIVND (reference sequence). V was cut by 4 bases and J by 0 bases, with 10 bases left in between. CDR3 size: 14 residues. The CDR3 reads CASSTSVLSYEQYF. The DNA for the CDR3 is TGTGCCAGTAGTACTAGCGTACTCTCCTACGAGCAGTACTTC.

The gene calls are TRBV5-1 and TRBJ2-2; 9 bases match TRBD2. Unmatched junction bases numbered 3, after V lost 0 bases and J lost 3 bases. Germline CDR1 SGHRS, CDR2 YFSETQ. This CDR3 is built from 16 residues. CDR3 protein: CASSLASSGDTGELFF. The CDR3 DNA follows: TGCGCCAGCAGCTTGGCTTCTAGCGGGGACACCGGGGAGCTGTTTTTT.

In its sample, this clone was seen once. The V gene is TRBV2, the J gene TRBJ2-4, with D hard to call. V lost 8 bases and J lost 5, with 13 bases in between. Looked up from germline, CDR1 is SNHLY and CDR2 is FYNNEI. The CDR3 is made up of 13 amino acids. The CDR3 sequence is CASLRGVQNIQYF. CDR3 nucleotide sequence: TGTGCCAGCCTCCGAGGTGTTCAAAACATTCAGTACTTC.

This sequence joins TRBV19 and TRBJ1-2, with D perhaps TRBD1 (5 bases). CDR3 length equals 14 residues. V was pared by 6 bases and J by 4 bases, with 15 bases between. Germline-derived CDR1 and CDR2 are LNHDA and SQIVND (reference sequence). The CDR3 protein is CASSHPGTGYGYTF. In nucleotides, the CDR3 is TGTGCCAGTAGCCACCCAGGGACCGGCTATGGCTACACCTTC.

The rearrangement joins TRBV5-1 to TRBJ2-3; D not certain. Trimming removed 0 bases from V and 2 bases from J, with 10 bases in between. Germline lookup yields CDR1 SGHRS and CDR2 YFSETQ. CDR3 length: 15 residues. The CDR3: CASSLAGGVTDTQYF. In DNA, the CDR3 is TGCGCCAGCAGCTTGGCCGGCGGAGTCACAGATACGCAGTATTTT.

For this clone: Other DNA sequences from this sample encode an identical CDR3 as well. The rearrangement links TRBV19 to TRBJ2-5; D is ambiguous. CDR1 is LNHDA, CDR2 SQIVND, per germline (reference sequence). V was trimmed by 6 bases and J by 2 bases, leaving 4 bases between them. The CDR3 spans 11 residues. The CDR3 nucleotides are TGTGCCAGTAGCAAACAAGAGACCCAGTACTTC. It translates to CASSKQETQYF.

This CDR3 is CASSLGTSSGTDTQYF. For the CDR3, the DNA is TGTGCCAGCAGCCTCGGGACTAGCTCGGGCACAGATACGCAGTATTTT. The genes are TRBV7-9 and TRBJ2-3, with 9 bases matching TRBD2. J lost 1 base, V lost 5 bases, and 7 bases had no gene match. Germline V gene sequence: CDR1 SEHNR, CDR2 FQNEAQ (reference sequence). The CDR3 is 16 residues long.

As DNA, the CDR3 is TGTGCCAGCAGTGAAGAGGGGAGGCAGACCCAGTACTTC. Amino acid sequence: CASSEEGRQTQYF. The genes are TRBV2 and TRBJ2-5, with a weak D call TRBD2 (6 bases). This CDR3 comprises 13 residues. Germline CDR1 SNHLY, CDR2 FYNNEI. V was cut by 1 base and J by 6 bases, with 9 bases left in between.

The chain has TRBV19 and TRBJ2-1; 12 positions match TRBD1. Per germline, CDR1 LNHDA and CDR2 SQIVND (reference sequence). CDR3 length: 15 amino acids. V shed 3 bases and J 6 bases; nucleotides not matched to a gene: 3. CDR3 in DNA: TGTGCCAGTAGTATTTGGGGACAGGGGGCCAATGAGCAGTTCTTC. As protein: CASSIWGQGANEQFF.

The chain carries TRBV19 and TRBJ2-1; the D gene is possibly TRBD1 (6 bases). Germline CDR1 and CDR2: LNHDA and SQIVND (reference sequence). CDR3 length: 17 amino acids. The V end was cut by 4 bases, the J end by 6 bases, with 22 bases between. The CDR3 nucleotides read TGTGCCAGTAGTAGCCAGTTTCCCAACAGGGAATTCAATGAGCAGTTCTTC. As protein: CASSSQFPNREFNEQFF.

This clone is a singleton in its sample. This rearrangement joins TRBV5-1 to TRBJ1-1; a weak D match, TRBD1 (6 bases). The CDR3 loop spans 15 amino acids. V lost 3 bases to trimming and J lost 0 bases, with 12 bases between them. Germline lookup yields CDR1 SGHRS and CDR2 YFSETQ. CDR3 coding DNA: TGCGCCAGCAGCTGGATCGGGGGGCTGAACACTGAAGCTTTCTTT. Its translation: CASSWIGGLNTEAFF.

This sequence joins TRBV7-2 and TRBJ2-4; TRBD1 matches 8 bases. Trimming took 5 bases from V and 9 from J; bases not matched to a gene: 6. This CDR3 comprises 13 residues. Germline V lookup: CDR1 SGHTA, CDR2 FQGNSA. CDR3 sequence (DNA): TGTGCCAGCAGCGCGCAGGGGGCTGGCATTCAGTACTTC. This encodes CASSAQGAGIQYF.

The chain is built from TRBV5-1 and TRBJ1-2; 7 positions agree with TRBD1. Germline V CDR1 and CDR2: SGHRS, YFSETQ. The CDR3 runs 13 residues. Trimming took 6 bases from V and 13 from J; bases not matched to a gene: 15. CDR3 residues: CASNTGTETNRTF. Here the CDR3 DNA reads TGCGCCAGCAATACCGGGACAGAGACGAATCGCACCTTC.

The gene calls are TRBV15 and TRBJ2-7, with TRBD2 matching over 11 bases. CDR3 length equals 17 residues. V shed 4 bases and J 2 bases; nucleotides not matched to a gene: 10. CDR1 and CDR2 (germline): LNHNV, YYDKDF (reference sequence). The CDR3 sequence: CATSTATSGRLPYEQYF. The CDR3 DNA follows: TGTGCCACCAGCACCGCTACTAGCGGGAGACTTCCCTACGAGCAGTACTTC. The complete variable domain, with remaining parts taken from reference TRBV15 and TRBJ2-7, reads DAMVIQNPRYQVTQFGKPVTLSCSQTLNHNVMYWYQQKSSQAPKLLFHYYDKDFNNEADTPDNFQSRRPNTSFCFLDIRSPGLGDTAMYLCATSTATSGRLPYEQYFGPGTRLTVT.

The chain employs TRBV1 and TRBJ2-7; the table names TRBD2, a call not compared with the DNA. TRBV1 is termed a pseudogene. This CDR3 is 17 amino acids long. CDR3 region: CTSSQVQRLAGLLEQYF. Here the CDR3 DNA reads TGCACCAGCAGCCAAGTACAGAGACTAGCGGGACTTTTAGAGCAGTACTTC.

V usage is TRBV7-2 and J usage is TRBJ2-5; 14 bases are a match to TRBD2. After removal of 5 bases from V and 5 bases from J, the junction contained 7 bases not matched to a gene. Germline V gene data show CDR1 as SGHTA and CDR2 as FQGNSA. The CDR3 is 16 residues long. The CDR3: CASSLGGLAGAETQYF. CDR3 in DNA: TGTGCCAGCAGCCTCGGGGGACTAGCGGGAGCGGAGACCCAGTACTTC.

J is TRBJ2-1 and V is TRBV6-1; 7 bases line up with TRBD2. The CDR3 spans 17 residues. Germline loops: CDR1 MNHNS, CDR2 SASEGT. The V and J ends lost 2 bases and 4 bases, in that order; junction bases with no gene match: 11. CDR3 DNA sequence: TGTGCCAGCAGTGAAAGATCGGGGCCTAGCGGTTACAATGAGCAGTTCTTC. Translation gives CASSERSGPSGYNEQFF.

This chain joins TRBV7-7 and TRBJ2-5, with 8 nucleotides matching TRBD2. Germline trimming cut 5 bases from V and 3 bases from J; bases unmatched to any gene: 8. This CDR3 has 15 amino acids. Germline values: CDR1 SSHAT, CDR2 FNYEAQ (reference sequence). In DNA, the CDR3 is TGTGCCAGCAGCCGGGGGCGAGCGGGAGAAGAGACCCAGTACTTC. Translation: CASSRGRAGEETQYF.

Turning to this clone: The same CDR3 also results from other DNA sequences found in this sample. The chain couples TRBV2 to TRBJ2-5; D unresolved. Trimming shortened V by 5 bases and J by 3 bases, and 4 bases separated the two germline ends. The germline gives CDR1 SNHLY, CDR2 FYNNEI. The CDR3 totals 11 residues. CDR3 residues: CASSLKETQYF. CDR3 DNA: TGTGCCAGCAGTCTTAAAGAGACCCAGTACTTC.

V usage is TRBV6-4 and J usage is TRBJ1-5, with 8 bases that match TRBD1. The ends lost 4 bases at V and 5 bases at J; junction bases unmatched: 4. The CDR3 is 14 amino acids. Germline CDR1 MRHNA, CDR2 SNTAGT. CDR3 in DNA: TGTGCCAGCAGTGCAGGGGGCGAGGATCAGCCCCAGCATTTT. The encoded protein is CASSAGGEDQPQHF.

The chain recombines TRBV4-1 with TRBJ1-2; the D is unclear. V was shortened by 1 base and J by 8 bases, with 17 bases between the two germline ends. Germline CDR1 MGHRA, CDR2 YSYEKL. This CDR3 comprises 15 residues. Written as DNA, the CDR3 is TGCGCCAGCAGCCAAGTTAAAAGGGATTTTTACGGCTACACCTTC. This codes for CASSQVKRDFYGYTF.

The chain employs TRBV6-6 and TRBJ2-1; 9 nucleotides agree with TRBD2. V was pared by 2 bases and J by 2 bases, with 4 bases of the junction left unmatched. In germline, CDR1 is MNHNY, CDR2 SVGAGI (reference sequence). The CDR3 runs 16 residues. Here the CDR3 reads CASSYGLAGAYNEQFF. CDR3 nucleotide sequence: TGTGCCAGCAGTTACGGGTTAGCGGGAGCCTACAATGAGCAGTTCTTC.

This rearrangement joins TRBV30 to TRBJ2-7; D unclear. With 4 bases removed from V and 6 bases from J, the gap between germline ends came to 28 bases. The CDR3 has 17 residues. Germline values: CDR1 GTSNPN, CDR2 SVGIG (reference sequence). CDR3 residues: CAWNSLHGGFNSGEQYF. In DNA, the CDR3 is TGTGCCTGGAACTCTCTCCATGGCGGTTTTAACTCTGGCGAGCAGTACTTC.

The chain combines TRBV10-1 with TRBJ2-3; 7 nucleotides match TRBD1. V trimming: 7 bases; J trimming: 3 bases; junction bases outside the gene matches: 7. This CDR3 has 14 residues. CDR1 WNHNN and CDR2 SYGVQD come from the germline V gene (reference sequence). CDR3 sequence reads: CASNPGQTTDTQYF. In DNA, the CDR3 is TGCGCCAGCAATCCGGGACAGACGACAGATACGCAGTATTTT.

The chain links TRBV18 to TRBJ1-2; D remains ambiguous. This CDR3 has 15 amino acids. The V gene lost 2 bases and the J gene lost 8 bases, with 18 bases spanning the gap. Per the germline V gene, CDR1 is KGHSH and CDR2 is LQKENI. The CDR3 bases are TGTGCCAGCTCACCATGGAGCTTTAAGGTTGGCGGCTACACCTTC. Amino acids: CASSPWSFKVGGYTF.

The rearrangement uses TRBV30 and TRBJ2-1; D is perhaps TRBD2 (6 bases). The germline CDR1 and CDR2 sequences are GTSNPN and SVGIG (reference sequence). The CDR3 sequence is 16 residues long. V gave up 4 bases and J gave up 2 bases, with 18 bases separating them. The CDR3 reads CAWTRPSDTPYNEQFF. The CDR3 DNA is TGTGCCTGGACCCGCCCTAGCGACACCCCCTACAATGAGCAGTTCTTC.

On this clone itself: Other DNA sequences from this sample encode an identical CDR3 as well. V and J are TRBV20-1 and TRBJ2-1; D remains ambiguous. With 5 bases removed from V and 4 bases from J, the gap between germline ends came to 3 bases. The CDR3 contains 10 residues. Looked up from germline, CDR1 is DFQATT and CDR2 is SNEGSKA (reference sequence). The CDR3 bases are TGCAGTGCTGTATACAATGAGCAGTTCTTC. Translated: CSAVYNEQFF.

The chain links TRBV5-1 to TRBJ2-5; 9 bases are a match to TRBD1. The germline gives CDR1 SGHRS, CDR2 YFSETQ. Trimming removed 7 bases from V and 5 bases from J; junction bases left unmatched: 6. The CDR3 is 13 residues long. The CDR3 is CASQDRGGETQYF. The CDR3 DNA sequence: TGCGCCAGCCAGGACAGGGGAGGTGAGACCCAGTACTTC.

The rearrangement links TRBV28 to TRBJ1-5, with 7 bases that match TRBD1. Germline assignment: CDR1 MDHEN and CDR2 SYDVKM. The J segment lost 9 bases and the V segment lost 6 bases, leaving 11 bases of the junction unmatched. This CDR3 has 14 amino acids. CDR3 sequence reads: CASSLGQAGRPQHF. CDR3 nucleotides: TGTGCCAGCAGCCTAGGACAGGCTGGTCGGCCCCAGCATTTT.

CDR3 bases: TGTGCCAGCAGCCGGAGTGTGACAGGGGGCAGTTCTGAAGCTTTCTTT. It yields the protein CASSRSVTGGSSEAFF. The rearrangement links TRBV5-5 to TRBJ1-1; 10 positions agree with TRBD1. The CDR3 length is 16 residues. V was pared by 4 bases and J by 6 bases, with 12 bases of the junction left unmatched. Germline CDR1 SGHKS, CDR2 YYEKEE (reference sequence).